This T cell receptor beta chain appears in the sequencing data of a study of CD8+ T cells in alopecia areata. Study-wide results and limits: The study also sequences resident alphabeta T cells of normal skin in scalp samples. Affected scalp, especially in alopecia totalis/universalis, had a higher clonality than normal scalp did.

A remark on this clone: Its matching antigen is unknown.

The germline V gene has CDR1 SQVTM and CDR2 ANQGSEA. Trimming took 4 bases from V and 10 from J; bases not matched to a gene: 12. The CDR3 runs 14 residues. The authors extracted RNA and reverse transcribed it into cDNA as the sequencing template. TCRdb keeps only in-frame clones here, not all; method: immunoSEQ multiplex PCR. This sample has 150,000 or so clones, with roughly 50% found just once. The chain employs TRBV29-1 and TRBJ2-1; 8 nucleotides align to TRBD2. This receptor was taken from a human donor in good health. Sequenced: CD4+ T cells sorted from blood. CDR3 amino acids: CSVARAGARGEQFF. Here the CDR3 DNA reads TGCAGCGTTGCCCGAGCGGGAGCCCGAGGCGAGCAGTTCTTC.